The 6 T cell receptor beta chains presented below share a single source sample, sequenced in a study of CD8 T cells in ankylosing spondylitis. Study-level findings and limits: Apparently characteristic of ankylosing spondylitis blood was a TCR beta motif (under ten highly homologous variants).

No antigen is known for these receptors. TCRdb re-analysed the 5' RACE reads in MiXCR, keeping a single row per CDR3 protein. The sample has about 440,000 distinct CDR3 sequences, over 15% seen once. The sample comprised blood, either unsorted or a sorted T cell fraction (not recorded which). The receptors were gathered from a male donor with ankylosing spondylitis.

This clonotype has ten or more counts. This chain connects TRBV10-3 to TRBJ2-3; 7 bases fit TRBD1. The V gene end was trimmed by 7 bases and the J gene end by 3 bases; junction bases not matched to a gene: 7. Per germline, CDR1 ENHRY and CDR2 SYGVKD. CDR3 length equals 14 residues. This CDR3 reads CAITPGTETDTQYF. The CDR3, as DNA: TGTGCCATCACCCCCGGGACAGAGACAGATACGCAGTATTTT.

This clonotype was detected a few times. V usage is TRBV18 and J usage is TRBJ2-2, with 10 nucleotides matching TRBD1. The CDR3 contains 15 residues. J lost 6 bases, V lost 2 bases, and 3 bases had no gene match. The germline gives CDR1 KGHSH, CDR2 LQKENI. CDR3 nucleotides: TGTGCCAGCTCACCAGACAGGGGGCACTCCGGGGAGCTGTTTTTT. This encodes CASSPDRGHSGELFF.

The chain combines TRBV11-2 with TRBJ1-2; a weak D match, TRBD1 (6 bases). The CDR3 sequence is 18 residues long. The germline gives CDR1 SGHAT, CDR2 FQNNGV. V was pared by 5 bases and J by 5 bases, with 27 bases between. CDR3 nucleotide sequence: TGTGCCAGCAGCCGCGGGTCGCAGGGGCCCAAGTGGCGGTATGGCTACACCTTC. Translation gives CASSRGSQGPKWRYGYTF. Based on the CDR3 plus reference TRBV11-2 and TRBJ1-2, the full variable domain is EAGVAQSPRYKIIEKRQSVAFWCNPISGHATLYWYQQILGQGPKLLIQFQNNGVVDDSQLPKDRFSAERLKGVDSTLKIQPAKLEDSAVYLCASSRGSQGPKWRYGYTFGSGTRLTVV.

This chain uses TRBV20-1 with TRBJ2-3, with D possibly matching TRBD2 (5 bases). CDR1 is DFQATT, CDR2 SNEGSKA, per germline (reference sequence). V was pared by 2 bases and J by 0 bases, with 15 bases between. The CDR3 is 16 amino acids. The DNA for the CDR3 is TGCAGTGCTAGACCCCTCCTAGCCCCTAGCACAGATACGCAGTATTTT. It specifies CSARPLLAPSTDTQYF.

CDR3 sequence: CSVKHLTGDEGYTF. The DNA for the CDR3 is TGCAGCGTTAAACATTTGACAGGGGATGAAGGCTACACCTTC. V gene TRBV29-1 combines with J gene TRBJ1-2, with 8 nucleotides matching TRBD1. CDR1 and CDR2 (germline): SQVTM, ANQGSEA. This CDR3 is 14 amino acids long. The V segment lost 5 bases and the J segment 8 bases; nucleotides outside the gene matches: 13.

This clonotype was seen many times. The chain recombines TRBV29-1 with TRBJ1-1; D unclear. This CDR3 has 10 residues. From germline, CDR1 is SQVTM and CDR2 ANQGSEA. With 3 bases removed from V and 3 bases from J, the gap between germline ends came to 2 bases. CDR3 bases: TGCAGCGTTGAGGACACTGAAGCTTTCTTT. This sequence encodes CSVEDTEAFF.